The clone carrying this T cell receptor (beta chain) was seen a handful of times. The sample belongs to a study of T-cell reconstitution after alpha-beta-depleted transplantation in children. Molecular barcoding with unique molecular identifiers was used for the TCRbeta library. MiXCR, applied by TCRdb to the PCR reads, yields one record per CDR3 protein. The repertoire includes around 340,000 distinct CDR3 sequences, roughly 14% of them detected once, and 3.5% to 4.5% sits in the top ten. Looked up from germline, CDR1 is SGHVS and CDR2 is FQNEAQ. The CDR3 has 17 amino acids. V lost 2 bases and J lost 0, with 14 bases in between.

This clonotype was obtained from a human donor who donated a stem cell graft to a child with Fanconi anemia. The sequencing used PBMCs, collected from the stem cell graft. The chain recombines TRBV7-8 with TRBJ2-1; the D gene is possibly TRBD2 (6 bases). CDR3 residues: CASSLNFAGSSYNEQFF. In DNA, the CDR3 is TGTGCCAGCAGCTTAAACTTCGCGGGGAGCTCCTACAATGAGCAGTTCTTC. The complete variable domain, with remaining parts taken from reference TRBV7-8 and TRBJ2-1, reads GAGVSQSPRYKVAKRGQDVALRCDPISGHVSLFWYQQALGQGPEFLTYFQNEAQLDKSGLPSDRFFAERPEGSVSTLKIQRTQQEDSAVYLCASSLNFAGSSYNEQFFGPGTRLTVL.